This record concerns one T cell receptor beta chain sequence. The antigen remains undetermined. Library preparation tagged each individual cDNA molecule with a unique molecular identifier. Methods used by the authors: Around 91,000 TCRs per sample was the median, with a range of 23,224 to 690,600. TCRdb processed the 5' RACE reads anew with MiXCR; each CDR3 protein has one entry. TCRdb, not the original authors, processed these V and J calls. The table includes about 120,000 distinct CDR3 sequences, 15% to 20% detected once. This sample was taken from a study of human T cells and chemical hapten exposure. Across the study: Per-sample TCR yields varied mainly from small pooled library volume differences.

Someone pulled total RNA out of unfractionated whole blood. Per the germline V gene, CDR1 is MNHEY and CDR2 is SMNVEV (reference sequence). The CDR3 loop spans 14 amino acids. Trimming took off 7 bases at V and 8 bases at J, with 18 bases between the two ends. Study outcomes and limitations: TCRs exceeding a frequency of 1 in 1000 stayed unchanged under DPC sensitization.

The clonotype comes from a human donor in good health. V gene TRBV27 combines with J gene TRBJ2-1; a weak D match, TRBD1 (6 bases). The CDR3 DNA sequence: TGTGCCAGCACCGTAGGGGGTATGGTCCATGAGCAGTTCTTC. Its protein product is CASTVGGMVHEQFF.